The text below deals with one T cell receptor (beta chain). The target of this receptor is not known. No much larger clonotype is one base removed from it; base qualities were not supplied. This specimen belongs to a study of blood T cell repertoires in COVID-19 (dated by TCRdb to 2018 to 2021). About the study as a whole: The collaborator samples originated in the United States, Italy and Spain and spanned the acute and convalescent phases of COVID-19. Sample metadata almost always included a de-identified subject ID, COVID-19 status, age in years and sex. Subjects who had been exposed to COVID-19, were actively infected with it, or had recovered from it provided the deeply sampled blood TCRbeta repertoires that made up the dataset. A freely available public database, intended as a resource for researchers studying the immune response to SARS-CoV-2, is where the repertoires were released. The material from the prospective study consisted of cDNA or gDNA derived from T cells, B-cell-depleted T cells, or PBMCs. The samples were drawn from the first 160 participants of the ongoing ImmuneRACE study and from 1,254 subjects provided by 6 global collaborators. Where available, HLA class I and class II types were taken from metadata supplied by the sample provider and were not determined by assay-based typing.

The CDR3 contains 15 residues, cysteine and phenylalanine counted. The DNA shown is the 45-base CDR3, in frame from base 1. CDR1 and CDR2 (SGHNT, YYREEE) derive from the germline V gene (reference sequence). Trimming takes 4 bases off V and 1 base off J; junction bases not matched to a gene: 6. TCRbeta CDR3 regions were amplified from genomic DNA by means of the immunoSEQ Assay, a bias-controlled multiplex PCR. Regarding the original processing steps: The number of nucleated cells in each sample was estimated from the amplification of reference gene primers within the assay. To quantify the absolute abundance of each unique TCRbeta CDR3 rearrangement, sequence reads were collapsed and filtered. For each sample, productive Simpson clonality was calculated by taking the square root of Simpson's diversity index across productive rearrangements. The table was pulled from immuneACCESS by TCRdb, which kept in-frame rearrangements only. Such tables lose some clones; where checked, under half of the loss comes from unresolved V genes, and the rest has no known cause. The V and J calls and clone size come from that table; D and trimming were worked out from the DNA. The table for this sample lists 250,000 to 350,000 clones; 70% to 85% of them were counted only once. 1.4% to 1.5% of the sample rests with the top ten.

At one collaborating source in Seattle, patients were enrolled during active infection and were followed longitudinally through the course of disease. Each collaborating institution followed its own protocols to collect whole blood in K2EDTA tubes. For TCRbeta analysis, collaborators shipped samples as frozen whole blood, isolated PBMCs, or DNA extracted from either of those sample types. Here is what the overall study found, with its caveats: The quantity of clinical and demographic metadata differed by source and by participant and was supplied without curation.

The chain was built from TRBV5-4 and TRBJ2-7; TRBD2 agrees with 9 junctional bases. Sequencing was carried out using peripheral blood. The receptor comes from a human donor with COVID-19, enrolled during active disease. The donor label of this sample is uncertain. The CDR3: CASSSRGRVSYEQYF. The sequenced DNA: TGTGCCAGCAGCAGCCGCGGGAGGGTTTCCTACGAGCAGTACTTC. The CDR3 plus the reference TRBV5-4 and TRBJ2-7 genes for the other parts give the full variable domain: ETGVTQSPTHLIKTRGQQVTLRCSSQSGHNTVSWYQQALGQGPQFIFQYYREEENGRGNFPPRFSGLQFPNYSSELNVNALELDDSALYLCASSSRGRVSYEQYFGPGTRLTVT.